The 9 T cell receptor beta chains presented below share a single source sample, sequenced in a study of OX40 agonist ivuxolimab in advanced cancers. Profiled with immunoSEQ multiplex PCR; TCRdb holds only in-frame clones, not every one. The profile shows roughly 10,000 clones, 86% of them singletons. Source: CD4+ or CD8+ T cells sorted from blood, taken in a trial of the OX40 agonist ivuxolimab. Receptors were obtained from an adult with an advanced solid tumor such as melanoma, head and neck, liver or kidney cancer.

The chain has TRBV10-3 and TRBJ2-1, with 9 bases that match TRBD1. CDR1 is ENHRY and CDR2 is SYGVKD in the germline V gene. V trimming: 4 bases; J trimming: 3 bases; junction bases outside the gene matches: 7. The CDR3 is 16 amino acids. CDR3 in amino acids: CAISGSGTGIYNEQFF. The CDR3 DNA reads as TGTGCCATCAGTGGTTCCGGGACAGGGATCTACAATGAGCAGTTCTTC.

This chain joins TRBV2 and TRBJ2-7; D might be TRBD2 (7 bases). CDR1 SNHLY and CDR2 FYNNEI come from the germline V gene. This CDR3 spans 16 amino acids. Trimming removed 8 bases from V and 5 bases from J, with 25 bases in between. CDR3 loop: CASGWGFGGGPDEQYF. The CDR3 nucleotides are TGTGCCAGCGGATGGGGCTTTGGGGGGGGCCCCGACGAGCAGTACTTC.

This clone is medium-sized by share. The chain uses TRBV6-5 and TRBJ1-5; D may be TRBD1 (5 bases). CDR1 and CDR2 (germline): MNHEY, SVGAGI. Trimming took off 6 bases at V and 7 bases at J, with 16 bases between the two ends. This CDR3 is built from 14 residues. The CDR3 is CASRRLDNGQPQHF. In nucleotides, the CDR3 is TGTGCCAGCAGACGCCTGGACAATGGACAGCCCCAGCATTTT.

The V gene is TRBV5-1, the J gene TRBJ2-5; 11 nucleotides line up with TRBD2. CDR3 size: 16 residues. With V trimmed by 1 base and J by 1 base, 3 bases remained unmatched. Germline lookup yields CDR1 SGHRS and CDR2 YFSETQ. CDR3 coding DNA: TGCGCCAGCAGCTTGACCGGGACTAGCGGCCAAGAGACCCAGTACTTC. As protein: CASSLTGTSGQETQYF.

CDR3: CASSYRGTGYEQYF. The CDR3 bases are TGTGCCAGCAGTTACAGGGGGACAGGCTACGAGCAGTACTTC. V gene TRBV6-5 combines with J gene TRBJ2-7, with 8 bases lining up with TRBD1. The V segment lost 2 bases and the J segment 3 bases; nucleotides outside the gene matches: 3. CDR1 MNHEY and CDR2 SVGAGI come from the germline V gene. This CDR3 has 14 residues.

This sequence joins TRBV19 and TRBJ1-2; 7 bases line up with TRBD1. Trimming cost V 3 bases and J 7 bases; bases outside gene matches: 2. The germline gives CDR1 LNHDA, CDR2 SQIVND (reference sequence). The length of the CDR3 is 12 residues. The CDR3 is CASSMGDSGYTF. The DNA for the CDR3 is TGTGCCAGTAGTATGGGGGACAGTGGCTACACCTTC.

This chain joins TRBV27 and TRBJ2-2; D unclear. Per germline, CDR1 MNHEY and CDR2 SMNVEV (reference sequence). V was clipped by 3 bases and J by 6 bases, with 5 bases between them. This CDR3 has 12 residues. The CDR3 here is CASSFGAGELFF. CDR3 nucleotides: TGTGCCAGCAGTTTTGGGGCCGGGGAGCTGTTTTTT.

V usage is TRBV7-9 and J usage is TRBJ2-4; D is ambiguous. Trimming pared 3 bases from V and 0 bases from J, leaving 12 bases between. The CDR3 runs 16 residues. Germline values: CDR1 SEHNR, CDR2 FQNEAQ (reference sequence). The CDR3 DNA is TGTGCCAGCAGCTTTTCAGGCACTCTAGCCAAAAACATTCAGTACTTC. Protein sequence: CASSFSGTLAKNIQYF.

The genes are TRBV12-5 and TRBJ2-7, with a weak D call TRBD1 (5 bases). There are 14 residues in the CDR3. V dropped 4 bases and J dropped 6 bases, with 16 bases sitting between them. Germline CDR1 LGHNT, CDR2 FRNRAP. The CDR3 region is CASGSDVGQVEQYF. The CDR3 DNA follows: TGTGCTAGTGGTTCGGACGTGGGGCAGGTCGAGCAGTACTTC.